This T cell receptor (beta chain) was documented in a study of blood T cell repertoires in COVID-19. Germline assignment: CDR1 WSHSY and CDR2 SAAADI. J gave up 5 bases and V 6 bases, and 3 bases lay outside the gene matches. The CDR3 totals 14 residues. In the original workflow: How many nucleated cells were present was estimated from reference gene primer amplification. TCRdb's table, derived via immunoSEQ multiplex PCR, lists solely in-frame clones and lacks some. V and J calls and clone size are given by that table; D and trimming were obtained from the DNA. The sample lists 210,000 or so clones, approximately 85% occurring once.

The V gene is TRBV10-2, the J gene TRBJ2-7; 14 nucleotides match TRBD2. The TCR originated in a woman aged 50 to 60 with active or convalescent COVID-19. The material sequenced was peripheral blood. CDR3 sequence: CASSGLAGGHEQYF. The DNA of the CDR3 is TGCGCCAGCAGCGGACTAGCGGGAGGTCACGAGCAGTACTTC.